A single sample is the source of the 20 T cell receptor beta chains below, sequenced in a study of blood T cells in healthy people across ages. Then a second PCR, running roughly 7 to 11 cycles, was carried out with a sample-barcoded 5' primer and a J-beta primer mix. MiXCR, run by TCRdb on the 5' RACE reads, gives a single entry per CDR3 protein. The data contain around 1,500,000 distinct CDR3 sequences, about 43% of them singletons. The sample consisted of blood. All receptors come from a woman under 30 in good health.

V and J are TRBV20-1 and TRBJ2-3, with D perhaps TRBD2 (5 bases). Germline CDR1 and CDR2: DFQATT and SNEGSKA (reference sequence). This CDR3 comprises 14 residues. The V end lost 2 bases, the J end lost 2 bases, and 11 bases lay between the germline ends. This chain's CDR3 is CSARRADVTDTQYF. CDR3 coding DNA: TGCAGTGCTAGAAGAGCGGATGTCACAGATACGCAGTATTTT.

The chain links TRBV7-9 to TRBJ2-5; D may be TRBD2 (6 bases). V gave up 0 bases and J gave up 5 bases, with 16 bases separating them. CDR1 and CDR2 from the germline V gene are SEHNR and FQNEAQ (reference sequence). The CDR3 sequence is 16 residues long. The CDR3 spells CASSLAGGVWLETQYF. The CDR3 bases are TGTGCCAGCAGCTTAGCGGGGGGTGTATGGCTGGAGACCCAGTACTTC.

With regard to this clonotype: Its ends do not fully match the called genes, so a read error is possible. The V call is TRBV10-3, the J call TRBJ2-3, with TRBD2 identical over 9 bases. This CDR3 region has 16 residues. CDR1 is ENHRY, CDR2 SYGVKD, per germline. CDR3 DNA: TGTCCCATCAGTGAGTCGGGCGGGGGGGCCGCAGATACGCAGTATTTT. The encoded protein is CPISESGGGAADTQYF.

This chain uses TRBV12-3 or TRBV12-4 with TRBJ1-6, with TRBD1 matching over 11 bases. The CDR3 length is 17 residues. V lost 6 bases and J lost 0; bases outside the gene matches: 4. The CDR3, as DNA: TGTGCCAGCAGAACCGGGACAGGGGGCTCCTATAATTCACCCCTCCACTTT. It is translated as CASRTGTGGSYNSPLHF.

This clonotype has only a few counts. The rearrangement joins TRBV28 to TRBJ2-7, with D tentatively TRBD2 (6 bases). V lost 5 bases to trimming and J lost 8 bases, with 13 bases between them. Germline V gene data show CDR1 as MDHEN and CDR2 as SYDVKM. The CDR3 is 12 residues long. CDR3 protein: CASSQWDFQQYF. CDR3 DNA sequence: TGTGCCAGCAGTCAATGGGACTTCCAGCAGTACTTC.

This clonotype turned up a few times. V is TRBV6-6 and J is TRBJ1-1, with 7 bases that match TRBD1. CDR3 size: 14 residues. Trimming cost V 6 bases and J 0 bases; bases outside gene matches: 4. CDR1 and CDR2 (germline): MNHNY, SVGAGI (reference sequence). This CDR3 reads CASRLTGMNTEAFF. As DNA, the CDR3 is TGTGCCAGCAGGTTGACAGGGATGAACACTGAAGCTTTCTTT.

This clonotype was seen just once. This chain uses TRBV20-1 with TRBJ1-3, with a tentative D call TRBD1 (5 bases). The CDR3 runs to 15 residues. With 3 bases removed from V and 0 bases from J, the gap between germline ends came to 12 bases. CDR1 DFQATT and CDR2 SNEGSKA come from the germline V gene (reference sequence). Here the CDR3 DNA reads TGCAGTGCTAGGGGCAGGGACTACTCTGGAAACACCATATATTTT. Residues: CSARGRDYSGNTIYF.

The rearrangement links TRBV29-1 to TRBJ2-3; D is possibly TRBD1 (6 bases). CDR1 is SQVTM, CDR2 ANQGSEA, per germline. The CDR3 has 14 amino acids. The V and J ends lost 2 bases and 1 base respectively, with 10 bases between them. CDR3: CSVESTGGTDTQYF. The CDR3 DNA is TGCAGCGTTGAATCGACAGGAGGCACAGATACGCAGTATTTT.

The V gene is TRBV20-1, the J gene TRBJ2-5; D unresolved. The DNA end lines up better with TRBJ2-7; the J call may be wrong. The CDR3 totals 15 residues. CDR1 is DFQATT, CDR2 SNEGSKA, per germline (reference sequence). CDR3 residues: CSARPLRLAYYEQYF. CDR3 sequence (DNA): TGCAGTGCTAGGCCCCTGAGGTTGGCTTACTACGAGCAGTACTTC.

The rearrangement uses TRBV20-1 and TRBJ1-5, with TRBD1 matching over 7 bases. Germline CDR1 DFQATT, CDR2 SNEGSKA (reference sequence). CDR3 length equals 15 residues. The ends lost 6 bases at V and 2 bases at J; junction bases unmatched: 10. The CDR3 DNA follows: TGCAGTGCCCTTTCACAGGGGACCGGCAATCAGCCCCAGCATTTT. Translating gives CSALSQGTGNQPQHF.

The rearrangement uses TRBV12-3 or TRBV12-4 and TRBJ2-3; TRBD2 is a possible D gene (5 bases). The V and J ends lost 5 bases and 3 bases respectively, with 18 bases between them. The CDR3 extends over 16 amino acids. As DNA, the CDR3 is TGTGCCAGCAGTAAGAGGGTCCTATCCCTTACAGATACGCAGTATTTT. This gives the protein CASSKRVLSLTDTQYF.

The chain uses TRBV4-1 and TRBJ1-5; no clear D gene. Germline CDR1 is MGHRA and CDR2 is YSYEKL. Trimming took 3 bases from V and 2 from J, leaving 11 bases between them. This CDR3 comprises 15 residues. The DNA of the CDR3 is TGCGCCAGCAGCCAGGCTATGGCCCGCAATCAGCCCCAGCATTTT. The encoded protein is CASSQAMARNQPQHF.

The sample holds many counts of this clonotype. The CDR3 DNA follows: TGCAGCGCAGGACTAGTCCAAGAGACCCAGTACTTC. This sequence encodes CSAGLVQETQYF. The rearrangement uses TRBV29-1 and TRBJ2-5; 7 bases are a match to TRBD2. CDR1 and CDR2 from the germline V gene are SQVTM and ANQGSEA. J lost 1 base, V lost 7 bases, and 3 bases had no gene match. This CDR3 contains 12 residues.

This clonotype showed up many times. The DNA of the CDR3 is TGTGCCAGCAGCTCAAGACTAGCGGGAGCCTACAATGAGCAGTTCTTC. Translating gives CASSSRLAGAYNEQFF. The chain has TRBV7-2 and TRBJ2-1; 12 bases agree with TRBD2. With V trimmed by 4 bases and J by 2 bases, 3 bases remained unmatched. The germline gives CDR1 SGHTA, CDR2 FQGNSA. This CDR3 region has 16 residues.

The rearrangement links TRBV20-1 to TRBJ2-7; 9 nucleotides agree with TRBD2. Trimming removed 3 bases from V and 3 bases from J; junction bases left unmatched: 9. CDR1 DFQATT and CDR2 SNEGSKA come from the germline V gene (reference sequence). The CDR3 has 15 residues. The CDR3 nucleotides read TGCAGTGCTAGTCCCTGGGGACTAGCCTACTACGAGCAGTACTTC. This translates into CSASPWGLAYYEQYF.

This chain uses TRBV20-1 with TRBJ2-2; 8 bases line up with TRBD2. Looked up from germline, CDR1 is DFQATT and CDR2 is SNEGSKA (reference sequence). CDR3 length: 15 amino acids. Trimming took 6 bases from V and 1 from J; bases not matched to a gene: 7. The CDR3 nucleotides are TGCAGTGCGGCAAGCGGGAGCCTGAACACCGGGGAGCTGTTTTTT. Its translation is CSAASGSLNTGELFF.

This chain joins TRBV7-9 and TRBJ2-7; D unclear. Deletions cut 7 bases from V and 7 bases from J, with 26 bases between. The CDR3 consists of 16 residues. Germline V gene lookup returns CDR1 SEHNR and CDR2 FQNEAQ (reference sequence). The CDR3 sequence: CASTTTSASSYNEQYF. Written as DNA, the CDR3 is TGTGCCAGCACCACCACGAGTGCCAGCTCCTACAATGAGCAGTACTTC. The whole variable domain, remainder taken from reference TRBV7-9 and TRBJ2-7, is DTGVSQNPRHKITKRGQNVTFRCDPISEHNRLYWYRQTLGQGPEFLTYFQNEAQLEKSRLLSDRFSAERPKGSFSTLEIQRTEQGDSAMYLCASTTTSASSYNEQYFGPGTRLTVT.

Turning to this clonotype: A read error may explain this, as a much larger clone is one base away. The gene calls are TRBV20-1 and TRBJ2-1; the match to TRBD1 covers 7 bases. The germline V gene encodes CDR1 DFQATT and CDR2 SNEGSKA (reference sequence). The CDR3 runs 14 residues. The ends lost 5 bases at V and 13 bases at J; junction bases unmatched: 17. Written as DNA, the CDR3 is TGCAGTGCTGGAACTGACAGGGTCGAAGAGACCCAGTTCTTC. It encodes CSAGTDRVEETQFF.

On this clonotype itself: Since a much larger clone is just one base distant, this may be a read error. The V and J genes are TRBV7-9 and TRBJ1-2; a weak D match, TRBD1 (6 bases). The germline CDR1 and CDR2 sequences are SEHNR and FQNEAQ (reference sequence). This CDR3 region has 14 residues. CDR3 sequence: CASSAGTSGYSYTF. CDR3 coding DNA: TGTGCCAGCAGCGCGGGGACAAGTGGCTATAGCTACACCTTC.

CDR3 amino acids: CASSLASGSLDYEQYF. The CDR3, as DNA: TGTGCCAGCAGCTTAGCCTCAGGGAGCTTGGACTACGAGCAGTACTTC. The V gene is TRBV7-9, the J gene TRBJ2-5, with D perhaps being TRBD1 or TRBD2 (5 bases each). The DNA end is more similar to TRBJ2-7, so the J call may be wrong. CDR3 size: 16 residues. Germline-derived CDR1 and CDR2 are SEHNR and FQNEAQ (reference sequence).